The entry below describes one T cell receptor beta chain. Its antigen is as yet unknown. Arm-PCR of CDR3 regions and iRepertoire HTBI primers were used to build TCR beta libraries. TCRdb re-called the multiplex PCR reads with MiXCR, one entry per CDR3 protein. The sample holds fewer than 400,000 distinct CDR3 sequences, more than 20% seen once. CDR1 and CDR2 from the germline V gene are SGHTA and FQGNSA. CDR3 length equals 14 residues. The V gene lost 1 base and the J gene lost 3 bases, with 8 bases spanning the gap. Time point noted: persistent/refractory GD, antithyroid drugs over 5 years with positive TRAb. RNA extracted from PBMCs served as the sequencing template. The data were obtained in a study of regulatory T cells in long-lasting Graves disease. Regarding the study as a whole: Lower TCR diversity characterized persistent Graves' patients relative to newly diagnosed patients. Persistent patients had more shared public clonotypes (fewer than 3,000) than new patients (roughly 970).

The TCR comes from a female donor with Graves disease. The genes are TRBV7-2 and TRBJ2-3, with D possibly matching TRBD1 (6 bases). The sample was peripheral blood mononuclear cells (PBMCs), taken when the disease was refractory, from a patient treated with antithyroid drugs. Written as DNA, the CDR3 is TGTGCCAGCAGCTTAGGACAGGTGACAGATACGCAGTATTTT. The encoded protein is CASSLGQVTDTQYF. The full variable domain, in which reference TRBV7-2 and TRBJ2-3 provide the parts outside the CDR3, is GAGVSQSPSNKVTEKGKDVELRCDPISGHTALYWYRQSLGQGLEFLIYFQGNSAPDKSGLPSDRFSAERTGGSVSTLTIQRTQQEDSAVYLCASSLGQVTDTQYFGPGTRLTVL.